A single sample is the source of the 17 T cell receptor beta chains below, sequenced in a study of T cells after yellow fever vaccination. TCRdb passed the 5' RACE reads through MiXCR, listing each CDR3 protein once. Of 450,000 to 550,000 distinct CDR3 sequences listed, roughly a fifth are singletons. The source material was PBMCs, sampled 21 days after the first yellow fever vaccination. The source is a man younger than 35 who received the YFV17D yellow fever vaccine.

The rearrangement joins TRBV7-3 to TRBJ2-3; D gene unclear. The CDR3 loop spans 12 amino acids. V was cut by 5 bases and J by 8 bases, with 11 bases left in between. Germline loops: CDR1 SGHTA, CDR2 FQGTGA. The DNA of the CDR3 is TGTGCCAGCAGCCCAGACGTGGGTACGCAGTATTTT. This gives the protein CASSPDVGTQYF.

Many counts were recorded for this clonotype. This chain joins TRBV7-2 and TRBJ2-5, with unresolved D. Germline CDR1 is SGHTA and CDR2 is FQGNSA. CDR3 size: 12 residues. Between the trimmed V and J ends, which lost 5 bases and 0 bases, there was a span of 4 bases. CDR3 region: CASSPYQETQYF. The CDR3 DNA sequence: TGTGCCAGCAGCCCGTACCAAGAGACCCAGTACTTC.

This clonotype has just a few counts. CDR3 sequence reads: CASSFVSMGTGELFF. The CDR3 coding sequence is TGTGCCAGCAGCTTTGTAAGCATGGGAACCGGGGAGCTGTTTTTT. The chain joins TRBV7-9 to TRBJ2-2; no firm D call. Germline V CDR1 and CDR2: SEHNR, FQNEAQ (reference sequence). V was pared by 3 bases and J by 5 bases, with 13 bases between. The CDR3 is made up of 15 amino acids.

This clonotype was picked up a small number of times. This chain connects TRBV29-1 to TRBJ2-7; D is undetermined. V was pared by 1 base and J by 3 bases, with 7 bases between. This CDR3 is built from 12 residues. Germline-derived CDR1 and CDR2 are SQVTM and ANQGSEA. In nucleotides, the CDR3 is TGCAGCGTTGAAGTAGGGTACTACGAGCAGTACTTC. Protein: CSVEVGYYEQYF.

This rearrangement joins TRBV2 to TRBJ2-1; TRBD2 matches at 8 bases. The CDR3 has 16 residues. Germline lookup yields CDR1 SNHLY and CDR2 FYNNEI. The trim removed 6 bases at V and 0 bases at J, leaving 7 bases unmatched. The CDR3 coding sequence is TGTGCCAGCAGCCGCGGGGGGACGAGCTCCTACAATGAGCAGTTCTTC. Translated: CASSRGGTSSYNEQFF.

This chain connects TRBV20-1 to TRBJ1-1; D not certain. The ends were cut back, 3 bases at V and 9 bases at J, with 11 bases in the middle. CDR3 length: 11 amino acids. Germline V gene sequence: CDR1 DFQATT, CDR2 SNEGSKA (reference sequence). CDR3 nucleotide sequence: TGCAGTGCTAGTCGCGGTACGAAAGCTTTCTTT. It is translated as CSASRGTKAFF.

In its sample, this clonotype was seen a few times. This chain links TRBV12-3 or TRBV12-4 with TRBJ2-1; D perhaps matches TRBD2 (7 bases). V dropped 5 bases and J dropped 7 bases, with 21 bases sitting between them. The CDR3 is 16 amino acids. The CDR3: CASSPQGGRGKNEQFF. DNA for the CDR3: TGTGCCAGCAGTCCCCAGGGAGGGAGGGGGAAAAATGAGCAGTTCTTC.

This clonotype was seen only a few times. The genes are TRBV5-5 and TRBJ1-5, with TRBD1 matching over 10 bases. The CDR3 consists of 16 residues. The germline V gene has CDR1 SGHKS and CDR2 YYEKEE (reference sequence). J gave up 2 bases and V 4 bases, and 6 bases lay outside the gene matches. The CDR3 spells CASSHTGTGGNQPQHF. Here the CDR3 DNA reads TGTGCCAGCAGCCATACCGGGACAGGGGGCAATCAGCCCCAGCATTTT.

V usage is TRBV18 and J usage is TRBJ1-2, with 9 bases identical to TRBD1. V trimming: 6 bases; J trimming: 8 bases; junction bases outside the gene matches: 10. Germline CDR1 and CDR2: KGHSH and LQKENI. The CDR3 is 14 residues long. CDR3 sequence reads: CASSGQGERGGYTF. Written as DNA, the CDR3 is TGTGCCAGCTCGGGACAGGGTGAACGAGGGGGCTACACCTTC.

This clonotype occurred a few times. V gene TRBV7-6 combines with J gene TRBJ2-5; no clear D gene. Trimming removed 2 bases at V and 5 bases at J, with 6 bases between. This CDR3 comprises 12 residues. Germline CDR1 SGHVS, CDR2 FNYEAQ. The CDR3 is CASSLWRETQYF. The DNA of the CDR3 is TGTGCCAGCAGCTTATGGCGCGAGACCCAGTACTTC.

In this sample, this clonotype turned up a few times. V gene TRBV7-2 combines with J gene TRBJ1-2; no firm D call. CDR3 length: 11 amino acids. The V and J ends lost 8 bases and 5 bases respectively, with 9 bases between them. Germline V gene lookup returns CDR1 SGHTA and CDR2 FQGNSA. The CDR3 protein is CASSQRYGYTF. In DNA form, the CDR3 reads TGTGCCAGCTCCCAGAGATATGGCTACACCTTC.

The CDR3 DNA reads TGCGCCAGCAGTTTTGGACAGGGGATGGTTACAGATACGCAGTATTTT. It codes for CASSFGQGMVTDTQYF. The rearrangement joins TRBV10-1 to TRBJ2-3; 9 nucleotides match TRBD1. The CDR3 sequence is 16 residues long. Germline lookup yields CDR1 WNHNN and CDR2 SYGVQD (reference sequence). Unmatched junction bases numbered 9, after V lost 5 bases and J lost 3 bases.

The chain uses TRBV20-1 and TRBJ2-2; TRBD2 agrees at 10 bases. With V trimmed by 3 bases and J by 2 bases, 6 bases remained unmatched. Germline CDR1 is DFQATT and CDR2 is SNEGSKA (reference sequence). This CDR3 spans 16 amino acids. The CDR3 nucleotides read TGCAGTGCTAGTCTTACTAGCGGGACTAACACCGGGGAGCTGTTTTTT. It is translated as CSASLTSGTNTGELFF.

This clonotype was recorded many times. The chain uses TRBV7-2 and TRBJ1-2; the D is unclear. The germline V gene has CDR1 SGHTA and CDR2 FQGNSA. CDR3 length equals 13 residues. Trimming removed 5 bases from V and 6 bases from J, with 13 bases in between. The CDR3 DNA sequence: TGTGCCAGCAGCCCTAATCAGAGGGATGGCTACACCTTC. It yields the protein CASSPNQRDGYTF.

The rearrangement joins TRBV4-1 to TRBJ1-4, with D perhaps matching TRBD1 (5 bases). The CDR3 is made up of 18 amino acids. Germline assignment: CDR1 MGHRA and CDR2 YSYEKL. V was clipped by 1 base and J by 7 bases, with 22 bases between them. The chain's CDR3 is CASSQAVARAARGEKLFF. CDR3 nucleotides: TGCGCCAGCAGCCAAGCTGTAGCCCGGGCAGCGAGGGGTGAAAAACTGTTTTTT.

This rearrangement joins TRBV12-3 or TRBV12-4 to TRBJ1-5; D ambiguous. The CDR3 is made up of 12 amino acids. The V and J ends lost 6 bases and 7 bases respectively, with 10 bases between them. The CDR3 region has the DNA TGTGCCAGCAGGTTCGAGGGCCAGCCCCAGCATTTT. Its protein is CASRFEGQPQHF.

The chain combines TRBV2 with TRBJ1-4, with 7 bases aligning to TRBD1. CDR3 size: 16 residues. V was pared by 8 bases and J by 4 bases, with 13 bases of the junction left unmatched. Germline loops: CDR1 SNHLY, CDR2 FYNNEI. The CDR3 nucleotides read TGTGCCAGCCAGATTCCTAGGGGGCCCCTTAATGAAAAACTGTTTTTT. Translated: CASQIPRGPLNEKLFF.